These 10 T cell receptor beta chains share one sample of origin, sequenced in a study of T cells in Graves' hyperthyroidism and ophthalmopathy. Amplification yielded TCR beta CDR3 regions, with RNA transcripts as the source. When the TCR CDR3 underwent first-round RT-PCR, the HTBI primer set was used. From the multiplex PCR reads, TCRdb called clonotypes with MiXCR, one entry per CDR3 protein. The sample contains 600,000 to 850,000 distinct CDR3 sequences, 18% of which appear only once. Sequencing was carried out using blood. The receptor set was obtained from a woman between 50 and 59 years old with Graves' hyperthyroidism that later progressed to Graves' ophthalmopathy.

The chain is built from TRBV10-3 and TRBJ2-7, with D tentatively TRBD1 or TRBD2 (5 bases each). The ends were cut back, 4 bases at V and 5 bases at J, with 18 bases in the middle. CDR3 length: 15 residues. Germline CDR1 ENHRY, CDR2 SYGVKD. The CDR3 nucleotides are TGTGCCATCAGTGCGGGACCTGGGAGCGGAGACGAGCAGTACTTC. Amino acids: CAISAGPGSGDEQYF.

This clonotype was observed many times. The chain couples TRBV5-6 to TRBJ2-3; D uncertain. Trimming cost V 7 bases and J 2 bases, with 8 bases left between them. Germline V gene data show CDR1 as SGHDT and CDR2 as YYEEEE. This CDR3 has 12 residues. CDR3 nucleotide sequence: TGTGCCAGCTCACTGATCACAGATACGCAGTATTTT. It yields the protein CASSLITDTQYF. Looking up the rest from reference TRBV5-6 and TRBJ2-3 gives the full variable domain: DAGVTQSPTHLIKTRGQQVTLRCSPKSGHDTVSWYQQALGQGPQFIFQYYEEEERQRGNFPDRFSGHQFPNYSSELNVNALLLGDSALYLCASSLITDTQYFGPGTRLTVL.

The chain couples TRBV29-1 to TRBJ1-2; D perhaps matches TRBD1 (5 bases). The V end was cut by 5 bases, the J end by 6 bases, with 16 bases between. Germline values: CDR1 SQVTM, CDR2 ANQGSEA. The length of the CDR3 is 13 residues. The CDR3 DNA reads TGCAGCGTTCGGGAGGGGTTGGCGAATGGCTACACCTTC. Translating it yields CSVREGLANGYTF.

V gene TRBV20-1 combines with J gene TRBJ2-1; tentatively, D is TRBD2 (5 bases). The length of the CDR3 is 11 residues. V lost 8 bases, J lost 4 bases, and 9 bases lay in between. CDR1 is DFQATT and CDR2 is SNEGSKA in the germline V gene (reference sequence). The CDR3, as DNA: TGCAGTCCCACGGGGTACAATGAGCAGTTCTTC. This gives the protein CSPTGYNEQFF.

The chain couples TRBV9 to TRBJ1-2, with TRBD1 identical over 7 bases. The germline V gene encodes CDR1 SGDLS and CDR2 YYNGEE. The CDR3 runs to 15 residues. Germline trimming cut 2 bases from V and 12 bases from J; bases unmatched to any gene: 16. The CDR3 region is CASSVGTVGIGGHTF. CDR3 sequence (DNA): TGTGCCAGCAGCGTTGGGACAGTCGGGATTGGAGGCCACACCTTC.

The CDR3 sequence: CASSTPSGGATDTQYF. In DNA, the CDR3 is TGTGCCAGCAGTACACCTAGCGGGGGGGCCACAGATACGCAGTATTTT. The chain joins TRBV6-2 or TRBV6-3 to TRBJ2-3; 12 bases fit TRBD2. This CDR3 region has 16 residues. Germline lookup yields CDR1 MNHEY and CDR2 SVGEGT. Trimming took 5 bases from V and 2 from J; bases not matched to a gene: 5.

This clonotype was counted many times. V gene TRBV20-1 combines with J gene TRBJ1-2; the D gene is possibly TRBD1 (5 bases). This CDR3 has 13 amino acids. Trimming left V 6 bases short and J 0 bases short, with 11 bases between. In germline, CDR1 is DFQATT, CDR2 SNEGSKA (reference sequence). The DNA of the CDR3 is TGCAGTGCCCTACAGGAGTCTAACTATGGCTACACCTTC. Translating it yields CSALQESNYGYTF.

This clonotype appeared many times. The rearrangement joins TRBV7-9 to TRBJ1-2; 8 nucleotides match TRBD1. Germline V CDR1 and CDR2: SEHNR, FQNEAQ (reference sequence). The CDR3 length is 14 residues. The ends lost 2 bases at V and 4 bases at J; junction bases unmatched: 3. The CDR3 DNA reads as TGTGCCAGCAGCTTAAGGCAGGGGGCCTATGGCTACACCTTC. This codes for CASSLRQGAYGYTF.

This clonotype was counted ten times or more. The V gene is TRBV7-3, the J gene TRBJ2-3; 7 bases match TRBD1. Unmatched junction bases numbered 6, after V lost 4 bases and J lost 2 bases. This CDR3 comprises 15 residues. The germline V gene encodes CDR1 SGHTA and CDR2 FQGTGA. The DNA for the CDR3 is TGTGCCAGCAGCTCCCCGGGACAGAACACAGATACGCAGTATTTT. Translating gives CASSSPGQNTDTQYF.

This clonotype was seen at least ten times. V is TRBV20-1 and J is TRBJ2-7; D is undetermined. The CDR3 has 13 residues. V lost 4 bases and J 3 bases, leaving 13 bases between the germline ends. Germline CDR1 and CDR2: DFQATT and SNEGSKA (reference sequence). The CDR3 DNA is TGCAGTGCTATAAGGACGGAATTCTACGAGCAGTACTTC. Translation gives CSAIRTEFYEQYF.